This section outlines one T cell receptor (beta chain) sequence together with its context. The source of the sample is a study of T cell repertoires in cytomegalovirus infection. One entry per CDR3 protein, called by TCRdb with MiXCR from the reads. The table shows 740,000 or so distinct CDR3 sequences, with 35% occurring only once. V gave up 5 bases and J gave up 9 bases; unmatched junction bases: 18. The germline gives CDR1 MNHNY, CDR2 SVGAGI (reference sequence). The CDR3 runs 19 residues. The source of this sequence is a human donor in good health (CMV status not recorded). Some clones in this sample may be carry-over from other donors' samples. The sequenced sample consisted of PBMCs. The chain employs TRBV6-6 and TRBJ2-1, with 14 bases identical to TRBD2. In DNA, the CDR3 is TGTGCCAGCAGTCCAACCGGGACTAGCGGGAGTTGGGGCAAGATTGAGCAGTTCTTC. Amino acids: CASSPTGTSGSWGKIEQFF.